One sample yielded the 10 T cell receptor beta chains listed below, sequenced in a study of blood T cell repertoires in COVID-19. Here immunoSEQ multiplex PCR was the method, and the copy in TCRdb shows in-frame clones only, minus some. The table shows 200,000 to 250,000 clones, with 84% occurring only once. Sequencing input: peripheral blood. The source of these receptors is a woman aged 80 or older with active or convalescent COVID-19.

The V and J genes are TRBV4-2 and TRBJ2-7; TRBD2 matches 14 bases. Germline V gene data show CDR1 as LGHNA and CDR2 as YNFKEQ. Trimming cost V 1 base and J 4 bases; bases outside gene matches: 3. The CDR3 is 16 amino acids. The CDR3 DNA is TGTGCCAGCAGCCAAGGGGGACTAGCGGGGGTGTACGAGCAGTACTTC. Amino acid sequence: CASSQGGLAGVYEQYF.

The V gene is TRBV21-1, the J gene TRBJ2-3; the D call of TRBD2 is as the table states it, not checked on the DNA. TRBV21-1 is tagged as a pseudogene. CDR3 length: 19 amino acids. CDR3 region: CASSKGLAGGPNFTDTQYF. In DNA form, the CDR3 reads TGTGCCAGCAGCAAGGGACTAGCGGGGGGGCCGAACTTCACAGATACGCAGTATTTT.

The genes are TRBV29-1 and TRBJ2-3; no reliable D call. The germline gives CDR1 SQVTM, CDR2 ANQGSEA. V was cut by 3 bases and J by 0 bases, with 4 bases left in between. The CDR3 is made up of 12 amino acids. The CDR3 DNA reads as TGCAGCGTTGACTTCAGCACAGATACGCAGTATTTT. Translation gives CSVDFSTDTQYF.

The chain couples TRBV11-2 to TRBJ2-1, with 7 bases lining up with TRBD1. V shed 6 bases, J shed 0 bases, and the junction held 11 bases outside the gene matches. The germline gives CDR1 SGHAT, CDR2 FQNNGV. The CDR3 spans 17 residues. The CDR3 sequence: CASSSTGTASSYNEQFF. DNA of the CDR3: TGTGCCAGCAGTTCAACCGGGACAGCGAGCTCCTACAATGAGCAGTTCTTC.

The chain couples TRBV5-6 to TRBJ2-5; 12 nucleotides line up with TRBD2. V gave up 1 base and J gave up 5 bases; unmatched junction bases: 9. The CDR3 is 17 residues long. Germline V gene sequence: CDR1 SGHDT, CDR2 YYEEEE. The CDR3 region has the DNA TGTGCCAGCAGCTTGTATTCTAGCGGGAGGGCGATGGAGACCCAGTACTTC. This translates into CASSLYSSGRAMETQYF.

The chain recombines TRBV9 with TRBJ1-2, with D perhaps TRBD1 (6 bases). The CDR3 has 15 residues. V gave up 0 bases and J gave up 4 bases, with 13 bases separating them. Germline V gene data show CDR1 as SGDLS and CDR2 as YYNGEE. The CDR3: CASSVVPGEIYGYTF. CDR3 DNA: TGTGCCAGCAGCGTAGTTCCAGGGGAAATCTATGGCTACACCTTC. Variable domain in full (rest from reference TRBV9 and TRBJ1-2): DSGVTQTPKHLITATGQRVTLRCSPRSGDLSVYWYQQSLDQGLQFLIQYYNGEERAKGNILERFSAQQFPDLHSELNLSSLELGDSALYFCASSVVPGEIYGYTFGSGTRLTVV.

This rearrangement joins TRBV25-1 to TRBJ2-6, with TRBD1 matching 11 bases. This CDR3 has 16 amino acids. Germline V lookup: CDR1 MGHDK, CDR2 SYGVNS. V shed 9 bases, J shed 2 bases, and the junction held 6 bases outside the gene matches. In DNA, the CDR3 is TGTGCCAGTAGAGGACAGGGGGCTACTGGGGCCAACGTCCTGACTTTC. Its protein is CASRGQGATGANVLTF.

Note on this clone: This same CDR3 is encoded by further DNA sequences in the sample. This rearrangement joins TRBV5-1 to TRBJ2-5; D call uncertain. This CDR3 has 13 amino acids. Germline loops: CDR1 SGHRS, CDR2 YFSETQ. Trimming cost V 2 bases and J 3 bases, with 8 bases left between them. CDR3 sequence: CASSFPGEETQYF. The CDR3 region has the DNA TGCGCCAGCAGCTTTCCCGGAGAAGAGACCCAGTACTTC.

The chain recombines TRBV5-6 with TRBJ2-7; the match to TRBD2 covers 10 bases. V trimming: 4 bases; J trimming: 4 bases; junction bases outside the gene matches: 8. Germline-derived CDR1 and CDR2 are SGHDT and YYEEEE. The CDR3 totals 15 residues. The CDR3 coding sequence is TGTGCCAGCAGCCGTCCGAGCGGGAGGGCATACGAGCAGTACTTC. It codes for CASSRPSGRAYEQYF.

The table lists this clone with a count of one. The V and J genes are TRBV30 and TRBJ2-1; 12 bases line up with TRBD1. This CDR3 region has 14 residues. V trimming: 5 bases; J trimming: 3 bases; junction bases outside the gene matches: 2. Germline values: CDR1 GTSNPN, CDR2 SVGIG (reference sequence). Here the CDR3 reads CAWGDRGLYNEQFF. As DNA, the CDR3 is TGTGCCTGGGGGGACAGGGGGCTCTACAATGAGCAGTTCTTC.